Following are 3 T cell receptor beta chains from one sample sequenced in a study of blood T cell repertoires in COVID-19. Repertoires were generated with immunoSEQ multiplex PCR, while TCRdb's copy carries only in-frame clones and drops some. The sample has some 130,000 clones; approximately 88% are singletons. The sequencing sample was made of peripheral blood. Receptors originate from a man in his sixties with acute or convalescent COVID-19.

The J gene is TRBJ1-4, the V gene TRBV7-9; tentative D call: TRBD1 (6 bases). This CDR3 contains 15 residues. In germline, CDR1 is SEHNR, CDR2 FQNEAQ (reference sequence). V was pared by 5 bases and J by 8 bases, with 18 bases between. The CDR3: CASSPTGQHTEKLFF. Written as DNA, the CDR3 is TGTGCCAGCAGCCCCACGGGACAACACACCGAAAAACTGTTTTTT.

This clone has a single count. This chain joins TRBV4-1 and TRBJ1-1; TRBD1 matches 7 bases. The CDR3 sequence is 18 residues long. Germline assignment: CDR1 MGHRA and CDR2 YSYEKL. V was pared by 1 base and J by 1 base, with 12 bases of the junction left unmatched. CDR3 loop: CASSQGLRDRAQNTEAFF. For the CDR3, the DNA is TGCGCCAGCAGCCAAGGATTGCGAGACAGGGCCCAGAACACTGAAGCTTTCTTT.

The chain is built from TRBV19 and TRBJ2-2; D ambiguous. Germline CDR1 is LNHDA and CDR2 is SQIVND (reference sequence). The CDR3 totals 13 residues. Trimming pared 7 bases from V and 5 bases from J, leaving 11 bases between. As DNA, the CDR3 is TGTGCCAGTAAACGAGATAATACCGGGGAGCTGTTTTTT. Its translation: CASKRDNTGELFF.